The rows below give T cell receptor beta chains drawn from one sample of a study of shared clonotypes between healthy human individuals. Only in-frame clones appear in the TCRdb table, and some are missing; sequencing was by immunoSEQ multiplex PCR. The sample consists of 2 million to 2.5 million clones, 90% to 97% of them appearing once. The sample was naive CD4+ T cells sorted from blood. The receptor set was obtained from a man younger than 35 in good health. The CDR3 runs from the conserved cysteine through the conserved F or W. The D gene is left open where the match is weak. The size entry is marked missing in some rows and otherwise reads once, few, many or a size class.

J gene	clone size	V gene	D gene	CDR3 DNA	CDR3 protein
TRBJ1-5	-	TRBV29-1	-	TGCAGCGTTCTTGTGGGGGCCGGGAATCAAAATCAGCCCCAGCATTTT	CSVLVGAGNQNQPQHF
TRBJ2-5	-	TRBV10-3	-	TGTGCCATCAGGACGGCTGGGGAGACCCAGTACTTC	CAIRTAGETQYF
TRBJ2-7	-	TRBV7-8	-	TGTGCCAGCGGATACGCCTGGACGGGGAACGAGCAGTACTTC	CASGYAWTGNEQYF
TRBJ1-1	-	TRBV19	-	TGTGCCAGTAGTATAGGCGGGGAGACAGTGAACACTGAAGCTTTCTTT	CASSIGGETVNTEAFF
TRBJ2-3	-	TRBV14	-	TGTGCCAGCAGCCACATGGCAGGTGGGACAGATACGCAGTATTTT	CASSHMAGGTDTQYF
TRBJ2-2	once	TRBV6-5	TRBD2	TGTGCCAGCAGTTCCGGGGGGGCCACGACCGGGGAGCTGTTTTTT	CASSSGGATTGELFF
TRBJ2-3	-	TRBV5-6	TRBD2	TGTGCCAGCAGCAACCCTCCCGGGACTAGCGGGGGCACAGATACGCAGTATTTT	CASSNPPGTSGGTDTQYF
TRBJ2-7	-	TRBV5-4	-	TGTGCCAGCAGCCCGGCGAATGGCGCCTACGAGCAGTACTTC	CASSPANGAYEQYF
TRBJ2-4	-	TRBV7-2	-	TGTGCCAGCAGCTTAGAAACGGATACCAAAGACATTCAGTACTTC	CASSLETDTKDIQYF
TRBJ2-7	once	TRBV30	-	TGTGCCTGGACTGTAGGTGGGAGCGTGTACGAGCAGTACTTC	CAWTVGGSVYEQYF
TRBJ2-5	-	TRBV7-3	-	TGTGCCAGCAGCCCCCCCCTCGGGACCCAGTACTTC	CASSPPLGTQYF
TRBJ1-2	-	TRBV5-4	TRBD1	TGTGCCAGCAGCCCGGACAGGGAGGAATATGGCTACACCTTC	CASSPDREEYGYTF
TRBJ1-1	-	TRBV10-3	-	TGTGCCATCAGTCAGAGCACTGAAGCTTTCTTT	CAISQSTEAFF
TRBJ2-3	once	TRBV6-6	-	TGTGCCAGCACTCTCGGGGTTTTAGGCACAGATACGCAGTATTTT	CASTLGVLGTDTQYF
TRBJ2-1	-	TRBV9	-	TGTGCCAGCAGCCCCCGACTAAGCTCCTACAATGAGCAGTTCTTC	CASSPRLSSYNEQFF
TRBJ2-3	once	TRBV18	TRBD2	TGTGCCAGCTCCACGGGGGGAGATACGCAGTATTTT	CASSTGGDTQYF
TRBJ2-5	-	TRBV18	TRBD2	TGTGCCAGCTCACCGACGGTGGGTAGCGGGAGCGGAGAGACCCAGTACTTC	CASSPTVGSGSGETQYF
TRBJ1-6	-	TRBV9	TRBD1	TGTGCCAGCAGCGGACGGGACAGCAATTCACCCCTCCACTTT	CASSGRDSNSPLHF
TRBJ1-1	-	TRBV5-1	TRBD1	TGCGCCAGCAGAGCTACAGGGGACTTTGATGAAGCTTTCTTT	CASRATGDFDEAFF
TRBJ1-2	-	TRBV6-5	-	TGTGCCAGCAGCCTCGTCGGGGGGTACTATGGCTACACCTTC	CASSLVGGYYGYTF
TRBJ1-5	-	TRBV5-1	-	TGCGCCAGCAGGGAGACATTCTTCAGGCCGGGTGTACAGCCCCAGCATTTT	CASRETFFRPGVQPQHF
TRBJ1-6	-	TRBV27	-	TGTGCCAGCAGTTTATTACACGATAGTCTGGTTTCACCCCTCCACTTT	CASSLLHDSLVSPLHF
TRBJ1-1	-	TRBV18	-	TGTGCCAGCTCACCAGGGACATTGAACACTGAAGCTTTCTTT	CASSPGTLNTEAFF
TRBJ1-5	-	TRBV21-1	-	TGTGCCAGCAGCAAAGGTGGAGGACAGGGTAAATGCGTATTTTTAGGCAATCAGCCCCAGCATTTT	CASSKGGGQGKCVFLGNQPQHF
TRBJ2-3	once	TRBV19	-	TGTGCCAGTAGTAGGGACTCCTCGCTGGTAGATACGCAGTATTTT	CASSRDSSLVDTQYF
TRBJ2-1	-	TRBV5-8	-	TGTGCCAGCAGCTTGGACAGGAGCTCCTACAATGAGCAGTTCTTC	CASSLDRSSYNEQFF
TRBJ1-5	-	TRBV5-4	TRBD1	TGTGCCAGCAGCTGCCTCCGGGACAGGGACCGGCAGCCCCAGCATTTT	CASSCLRDRDRQPQHF
TRBJ1-5	-	TRBV6-6	-	TGTGCCAGCAGTTACTCGACGGACGGATATCAGCCCCAGCATTTT	CASSYSTDGYQPQHF
TRBJ2-7	-	TRBV4-3	TRBD1	TGCGCCAGCAGCCAGATCCTCGGGACAGGGGTCTACGAGCAGTACTTC	CASSQILGTGVYEQYF
TRBJ1-1	-	TRBV6-5	-	TGTGCCAGCAGTTCCCCCGTCGTTGAAGCTTTCTTT	CASSSPVVEAFF
TRBJ2-1	-	TRBV7-7	TRBD2	TGTGCTAGCAGCCCGGGACTAGTGGGCTACAATGAGCAGTTCTTC	CASSPGLVGYNEQFF
TRBJ2-2	once	TRBV29-1	TRBD1	TGCAGCGTTCGGACAGGGACCACCGGGGAGCTGTTTTTT	CSVRTGTTGELFF
TRBJ1-4	-	TRBV6-5	-	TGTGCCAGCAGTTACTCGCGTACGGGGTATAACGAAAAACTGTTTTTT	CASSYSRTGYNEKLFF
TRBJ1-3	-	TRBV29-1	-	TGCAGCGTTGCTCTCGTGGGTGGAAACACCATATATTTT	CSVALVGGNTIYF
TRBJ2-4	once	TRBV2	-	TGTGCCAGCAGTCTAAGGATAGTCTTAGCCAAAAACATTCAGTACTTC	CASSLRIVLAKNIQYF
TRBJ2-4	-	TRBV5-1	-	TGCGCCAGCAGCTTGGTCGGGGTTGAAAACATTCAGTACTTC	CASSLVGVENIQYF
TRBJ2-7	once	TRBV28	-	TGTGCCAGCAGCTCCGGGACACCACTCTCCTACGAGCAGTACTTC	CASSSGTPLSYEQYF
TRBJ1-1	-	TRBV2	-	TGTGCCAGCAGTGTTGGGGGGGTCACTGAAGCTTTCTTT	CASSVGGVTEAFF
TRBJ2-7	once	TRBV28	-	TGTGCCAGCAGTTTATTGCCCTCGGGGCCAAGGTCCTACGAGCAGTACTTC	CASSLLPSGPRSYEQYF
TRBJ2-7	-	TRBV18	-	TGTGCCAGCTCAACCTGGGGGGGCCCCTACGAGCAGTACTTC	CASSTWGGPYEQYF
TRBJ1-5	-	TRBV2	-	TGTGCCAGCAGTGAAGAGGGGGATAGCAATCAGCCCCAGCATTTT	CASSEEGDSNQPQHF
TRBJ2-3	once	TRBV10-1	TRBD2	TGCGCCAGCAGTGAGGTGACTAGCGGGGGTCGAAGCACAGATACGCAGTATTTT	CASSEVTSGGRSTDTQYF
TRBJ2-5	-	TRBV15	-	TGTGCCACCAGCAGAGGGATAATGACCCAAATTCAAGAGACCCAGTACTTC	CATSRGIMTQIQETQYF
TRBJ2-3	-	TRBV7-3	-	TGTGCCAGCAGCTTAACCCTTATGCGGCGCACAGATACGCAGTATTTT	CASSLTLMRRTDTQYF
TRBJ2-7	-	TRBV5-4	-	TGTGCCAGCAGCTTGCGGGGCCAGACCTACGAGCAGTACTTC	CASSLRGQTYEQYF
TRBJ2-5	-	TRBV9	-	TGTGCCAGCAGCCCATCCGGGGTCGGAGAGACCCAGTACTTC	CASSPSGVGETQYF
TRBJ1-2	-	TRBV5-4	-	TGTGCCAGCAGCTTATACTCAAAGGGGGGCTACACCTTC	CASSLYSKGGYTF
TRBJ2-2	-	TRBV11-3	TRBD1	TGTGCCAGCACCCATCGGACAGGGTACGGCACCGGGGAGCTGTTTTTT	CASTHRTGYGTGELFF
TRBJ2-7	-	TRBV5-1	-	TGCGCCAGCAGCTTGGCGGGCGAGCAGTACTTC	CASSLAGEQYF
TRBJ2-1	-	TRBV27	-	TGTGCCAGCAGGTCTCAAGGCAATGAGCAGTTCTTC	CASRSQGNEQFF
TRBJ1-6	-	TRBV30	TRBD1	TGTGCCTGGAGTCGAGGGACAGGGGCATATAATTCACCCCTCCACTTT	CAWSRGTGAYNSPLHF
TRBJ2-7	-	TRBV28	TRBD1	TGTGCCAGCAGTTTATCCGGGACAGGGGGTATCGAGCAGTACTTC	CASSLSGTGGIEQYF
TRBJ2-1	-	TRBV18	TRBD2	TGTGCCAGCTCACCTAGCGGGAGCGGGAATGAGCAGTTCTTC	CASSPSGSGNEQFF
TRBJ2-3	-	TRBV7-9	TRBD2	TGTGCCAGCAGCTTGCGAGCGGGGGCCACAGATACGCAGTATTTT	CASSLRAGATDTQYF
TRBJ2-7	-	TRBV18	TRBD1	TGTGCCAGCTCACCCCAGGGGGCTTTCCCTAGGGGGACCTACGAGCAGTACTTC	CASSPQGAFPRGTYEQYF
TRBJ2-1	once	TRBV7-2	TRBD2	TGTGCCAGCAGCTCCCAGGGTGGACTAGCTGTCGAGCAGTTCTTC	CASSSQGGLAVEQFF
TRBJ1-6	-	TRBV5-4	-	TGTGCCAGCAGCTTGGACGGGGGGGCAGGCTCACCCCTCCACTTT	CASSLDGGAGSPLHF
TRBJ2-2	once	TRBV2	TRBD2	TGTGCCAGCAGGCTCAATAGCGGGAGAATCGGGGAGCTGTTTTTT	CASRLNSGRIGELFF
TRBJ2-3	-	TRBV6-5	-	TGTGCCAGCAGTTACTTGGACGGTGCCCCAGATACGCAGTATTTT	CASSYLDGAPDTQYF
TRBJ1-6	-	TRBV30	-	TGTGCCTGGAGTTTCTCCCGGGACCCCCGTTCACCCCTCCACTTT	CAWSFSRDPRSPLHF